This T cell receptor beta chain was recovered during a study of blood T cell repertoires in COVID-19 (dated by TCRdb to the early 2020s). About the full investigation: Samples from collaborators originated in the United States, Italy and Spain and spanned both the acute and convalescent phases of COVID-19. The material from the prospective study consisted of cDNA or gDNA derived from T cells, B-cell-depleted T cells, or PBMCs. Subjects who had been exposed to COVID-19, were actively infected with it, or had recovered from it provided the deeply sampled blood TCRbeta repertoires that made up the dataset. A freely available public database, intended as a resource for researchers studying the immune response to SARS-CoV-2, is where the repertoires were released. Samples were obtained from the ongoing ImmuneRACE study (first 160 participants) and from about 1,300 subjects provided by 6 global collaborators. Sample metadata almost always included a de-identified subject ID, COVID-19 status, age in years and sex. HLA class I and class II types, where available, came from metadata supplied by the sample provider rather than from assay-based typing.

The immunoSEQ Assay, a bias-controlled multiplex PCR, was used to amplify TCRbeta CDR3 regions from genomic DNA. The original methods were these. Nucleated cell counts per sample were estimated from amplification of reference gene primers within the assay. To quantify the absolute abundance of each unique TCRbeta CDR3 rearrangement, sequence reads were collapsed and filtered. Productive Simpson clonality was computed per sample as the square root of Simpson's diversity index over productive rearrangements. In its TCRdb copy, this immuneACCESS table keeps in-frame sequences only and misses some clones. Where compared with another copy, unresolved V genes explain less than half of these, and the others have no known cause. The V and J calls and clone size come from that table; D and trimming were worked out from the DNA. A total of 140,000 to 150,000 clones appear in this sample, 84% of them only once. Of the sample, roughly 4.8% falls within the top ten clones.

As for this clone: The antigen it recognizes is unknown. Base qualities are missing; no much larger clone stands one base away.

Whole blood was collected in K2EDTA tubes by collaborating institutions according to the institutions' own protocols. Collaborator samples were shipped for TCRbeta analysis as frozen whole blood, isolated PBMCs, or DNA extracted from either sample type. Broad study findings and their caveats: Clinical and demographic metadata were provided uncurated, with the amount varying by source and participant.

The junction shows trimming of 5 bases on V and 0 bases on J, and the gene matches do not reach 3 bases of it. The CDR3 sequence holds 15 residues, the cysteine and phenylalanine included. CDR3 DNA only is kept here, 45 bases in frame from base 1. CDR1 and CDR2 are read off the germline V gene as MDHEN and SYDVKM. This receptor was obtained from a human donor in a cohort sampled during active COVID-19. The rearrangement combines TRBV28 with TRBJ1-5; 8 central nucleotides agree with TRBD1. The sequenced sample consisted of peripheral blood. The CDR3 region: CASSTTGASNQPQHF. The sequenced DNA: TGTGCCAGCAGTACGACAGGGGCTAGCAATCAGCCCCAGCATTTT.